The clone carrying this T cell receptor beta chain was detected many times. What it recognizes is unknown. This specimen belongs to a study of neurological immune-mediated disorders. Overall study results and limits: In HTLV-1-associated myelopathy, TCR clonal expansion was greatest, whereas multiple sclerosis had the least, falling below healthy controls. Expanded clones shared no identical CDR3 amino acid sequences across subjects, which suggested private TCR-beta repertoires in all groups.

The V and J ends lost 4 bases and 0 bases respectively, with 10 bases between them. CDR1 and CDR2 (germline): MNHNS, SASEGT. The CDR3 has 15 amino acids. The cDNA was generated by 5'RACE with 10-nucleotide random UMIs. TCRdb re-called the 5' RACE reads with MiXCR, one entry per CDR3 protein. The table shows tens of thousands of distinct CDR3 sequences, with 10% occurring only once. The unsorted libraries originated from 2 million PBMCs that had been stored at -80 C. The chain links TRBV6-1 to TRBJ1-3; maybe TRBD1 (5 bases). The sequenced sample was PBMCs. The source of this sequence is a man between 35 and 55 years old in good health. CDR3 residues: CASSATGTSGNTIYF. The CDR3 DNA reads as TGTGCCAGCAGTGCTACAGGAACCTCTGGAAACACCATATATTTT.